This T cell receptor (beta chain) was identified during a study of T cells in tumors after PD-1 blockade. Study in general: Either cemiplimab 350 mg every 2 weeks or pembrolizumab 200 mg every 3 weeks was given.

CDR1 and CDR2 from the germline V gene are SEHNR and FQNEAQ (reference sequence). Trimming took off 0 bases at V and 1 base at J, with 6 bases between the two ends. The CDR3 spans 14 residues. Method: immunoSEQ multiplex PCR; TCRdb's copy keeps in-frame clones and lacks some. The data contain around 45,000 clones, about four fifths of them seen just once; the ten biggest clones take up 16%. The clonotype originates from a human donor with basal cell carcinoma. The chain joins TRBV7-9 to TRBJ1-1; D is unclear. The sequencing used PBMCs, collected before anti-PD-1 treatment. The CDR3 region has the DNA TGTGCCAGCAGCTTAGCGGGCAGGAACACTGAAGCTTTCTTT. Protein sequence: CASSLAGRNTEAFF.